This T cell receptor (beta chain) was documented in a study of blood T cell repertoires in COVID-19. Study-level information: Spain, Italy and the United States supplied samples that represented acute and convalescent COVID-19. PBMCs, B-cell-depleted T cells, or T cells provided the cDNA or gDNA that made up the material.

Original handling: Amplifying reference gene primers gave estimates of nucleated cell counts. Generated by immunoSEQ multiplex PCR, the TCRdb table keeps only in-frame clones and is missing some. V and J calls and clone size follow that table, whereas D and trimming were derived from the DNA. In the table there are roughly 180,000 clones, 80% to 90% of which are singletons. V lost 0 bases to trimming and J lost 1 base, with 9 bases between them. Per germline, CDR1 LNHNV and CDR2 YYDKDF (reference sequence). The CDR3 runs to 15 residues. The receptor comes from a man in his sixties with acute or convalescent COVID-19. The chain has TRBV15 and TRBJ2-5; a weak D match, TRBD2 (5 bases). The sample taken for sequencing was peripheral blood. CDR3 DNA sequence: TGTGCCACCAGCAGAGATAGAGGGTCCCAAGAGACCCAGTACTTC. Translated, it gives CATSRDRGSQETQYF.